This T cell receptor beta chain was documented in a study of human T cells and chemical hapten exposure. Whole-study results and caveats: Significantly greater numbers of large CDR3 similarity clusters came from expanded TCRs than from controls.

Ten or more counts support this clonotype. The target antigen is unknown. As to time point: patch test 3, about 24 weeks after DPC sensitization. Treatment: therapeutic diphenylcyclopropenone sensitization with weekly scalp DPC. Researchers extracted total RNA from unfractionated whole blood. Germline trimming cut 6 bases from V and 5 bases from J; bases unmatched to any gene: 6. The germline gives CDR1 DFQATT, CDR2 SNEGSKA (reference sequence). The CDR3 is made up of 13 amino acids. As handled by the study authors: The number of TCRs in each sample had a median of approximately 99,000 and spanned roughly 23,224 to 750,000. One entry per CDR3 protein, called by TCRdb with MiXCR from the RACE reads. The V and J calls, along with clone size, are taken from TCRdb and not from the paper's own processing. The sample contains more than 45,000 distinct CDR3 sequences, around an eighth of which appear only once.

The TCR sequence derives from a man aged 30-40 years with alopecia areata. Some clones in this sample may be carry-over from other donors' samples. The sample here was whole blood, taken in connection with sensitization to the hapten diphenylcyclopropenone (DPC). The rearrangement uses TRBV20-1 and TRBJ2-1; TRBD2 agrees at 8 bases. The CDR3 protein is CSAERGTDNEQFF. CDR3 bases: TGCAGTGCCGAGCGGGGGACCGACAATGAGCAGTTCTTC.